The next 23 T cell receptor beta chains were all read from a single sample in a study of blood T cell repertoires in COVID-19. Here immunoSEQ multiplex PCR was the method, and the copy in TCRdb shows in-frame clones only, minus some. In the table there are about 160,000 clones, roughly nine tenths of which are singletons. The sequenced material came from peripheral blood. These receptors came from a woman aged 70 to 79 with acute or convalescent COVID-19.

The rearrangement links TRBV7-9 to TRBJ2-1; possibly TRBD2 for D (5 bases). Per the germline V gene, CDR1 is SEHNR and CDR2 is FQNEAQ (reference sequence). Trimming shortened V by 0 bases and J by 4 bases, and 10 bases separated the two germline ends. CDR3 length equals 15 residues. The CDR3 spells CASSLASGIYNEQFF. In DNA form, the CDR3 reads TGTGCCAGCAGCTTAGCGTCGGGGATTTACAATGAGCAGTTCTTC.

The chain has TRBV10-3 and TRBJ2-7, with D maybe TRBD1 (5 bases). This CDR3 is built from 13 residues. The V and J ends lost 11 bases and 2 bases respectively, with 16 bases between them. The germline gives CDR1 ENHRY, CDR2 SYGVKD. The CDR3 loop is CARWGLAAYEQYF. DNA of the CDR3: TGTGCCCGATGGGGCCTGGCGGCCTACGAGCAGTACTTC.

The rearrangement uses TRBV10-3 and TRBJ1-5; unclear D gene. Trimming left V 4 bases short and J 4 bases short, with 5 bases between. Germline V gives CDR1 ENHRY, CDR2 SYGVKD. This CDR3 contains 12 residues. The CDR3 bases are TGTGCCATCAGTGCACAGAATCAGCCCCAGCATTTT. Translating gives CAISAQNQPQHF.

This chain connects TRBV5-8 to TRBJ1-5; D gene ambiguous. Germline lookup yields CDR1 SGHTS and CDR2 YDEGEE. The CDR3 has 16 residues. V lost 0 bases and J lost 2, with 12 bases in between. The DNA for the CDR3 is TGTGCCAGCAGCTTGGGGGTTGCGGTGGGCAATCAGCCCCAGCATTTT. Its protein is CASSLGVAVGNQPQHF.

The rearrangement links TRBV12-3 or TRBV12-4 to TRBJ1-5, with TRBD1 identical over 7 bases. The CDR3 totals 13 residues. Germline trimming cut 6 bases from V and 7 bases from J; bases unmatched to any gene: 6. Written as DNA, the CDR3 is TGTGCCAGCAGAACTACAGGGGCGCAGCCCCAGCATTTT. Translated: CASRTTGAQPQHF.

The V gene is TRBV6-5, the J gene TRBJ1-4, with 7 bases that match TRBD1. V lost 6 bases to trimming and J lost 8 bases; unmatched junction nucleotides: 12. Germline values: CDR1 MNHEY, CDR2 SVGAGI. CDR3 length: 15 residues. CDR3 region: CASRRDRGLSEKLFF. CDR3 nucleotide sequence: TGTGCCAGCAGAAGGGACAGAGGGTTGAGCGAAAAACTGTTTTTT.

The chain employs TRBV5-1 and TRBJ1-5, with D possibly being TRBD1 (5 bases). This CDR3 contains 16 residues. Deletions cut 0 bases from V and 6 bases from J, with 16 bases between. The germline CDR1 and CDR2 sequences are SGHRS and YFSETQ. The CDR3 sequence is CASSLEGPGRGQPQHF. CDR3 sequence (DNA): TGCGCCAGCAGCTTGGAAGGACCAGGGAGGGGTCAGCCCCAGCATTTT.

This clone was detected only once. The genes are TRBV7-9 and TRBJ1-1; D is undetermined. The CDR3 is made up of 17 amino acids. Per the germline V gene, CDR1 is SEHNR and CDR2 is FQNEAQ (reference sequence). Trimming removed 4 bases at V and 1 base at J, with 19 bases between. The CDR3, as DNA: TGTGCCAGCAGCTCCTTAAGAACCTTAACGGGGAACACTGAAGCTTTCTTT. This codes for CASSSLRTLTGNTEAFF.

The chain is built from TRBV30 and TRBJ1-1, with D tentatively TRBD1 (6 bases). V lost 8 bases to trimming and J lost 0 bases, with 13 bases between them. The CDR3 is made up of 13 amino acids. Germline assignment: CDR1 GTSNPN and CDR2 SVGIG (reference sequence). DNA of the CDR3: TGTGCCAGGACAGTTAACATGAACACTGAAGCTTTCTTT. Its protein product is CARTVNMNTEAFF.

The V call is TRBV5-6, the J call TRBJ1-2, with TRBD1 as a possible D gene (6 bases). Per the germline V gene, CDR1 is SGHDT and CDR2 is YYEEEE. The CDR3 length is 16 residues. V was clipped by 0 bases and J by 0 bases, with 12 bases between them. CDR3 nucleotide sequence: TGTGCCAGCAGCTTGGGGAGGACAGAATCTAACTATGGCTACACCTTC. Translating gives CASSLGRTESNYGYTF.

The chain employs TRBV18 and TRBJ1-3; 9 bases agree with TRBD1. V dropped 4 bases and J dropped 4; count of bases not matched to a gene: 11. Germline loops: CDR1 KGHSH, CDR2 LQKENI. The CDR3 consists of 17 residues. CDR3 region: CASSLQRGQGSGNTIYF. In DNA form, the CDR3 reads TGTGCCAGCTCACTTCAAAGGGGACAGGGTTCCGGAAACACCATATATTTT.

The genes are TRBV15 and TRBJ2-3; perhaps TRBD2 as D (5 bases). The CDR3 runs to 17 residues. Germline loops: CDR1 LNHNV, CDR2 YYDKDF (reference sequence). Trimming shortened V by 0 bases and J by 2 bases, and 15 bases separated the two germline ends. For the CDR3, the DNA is TGTGCCACCAGCAGAGATCGAGGGTCGGCACTCACAGATACGCAGTATTTT. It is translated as CATSRDRGSALTDTQYF. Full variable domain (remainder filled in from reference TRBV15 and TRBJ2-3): DAMVIQNPRYQVTQFGKPVTLSCSQTLNHNVMYWYQQKSSQAPKLLFHYYDKDFNNEADTPDNFQSRRPNTSFCFLDIRSPGLGDTAMYLCATSRDRGSALTDTQYFGPGTRLTVL.

CDR3 in amino acids: CASGLRPDEQYF. CDR3 bases: TGTGCCAGCGGCTTGAGGCCCGACGAGCAGTACTTC. The chain recombines TRBV12-3 or TRBV12-4 with TRBJ2-7; D call uncertain. The V and J ends lost 8 bases and 5 bases respectively, with 13 bases between them. The CDR3 totals 12 residues.

The CDR3 nucleotides are TGTGCCAGCAGGGACAGTGCTGGAAACACCATATATTTT. Translated, it gives CASRDSAGNTIYF. The chain combines TRBV6-5 with TRBJ1-3; a weak D match, TRBD1 (6 bases). The CDR3 runs to 13 residues. Germline assignment: CDR1 MNHEY and CDR2 SVGAGI. Trimming pared 6 bases from V and 2 bases from J, leaving 8 bases between.

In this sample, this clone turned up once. CDR3 nucleotide sequence: TGTGCCAGCAGCTTAGCAGGGGGAGCGGGGGGGCGAGAGACCCAGTACTTC. Translated, it gives CASSLAGGAGGRETQYF. The chain recombines TRBV7-6 with TRBJ2-5, with 10 positions matching TRBD2. Germline V lookup: CDR1 SGHVS, CDR2 FNYEAQ. V lost 0 bases, J lost 4 bases, and 8 bases stayed unmatched. This CDR3 contains 17 residues.

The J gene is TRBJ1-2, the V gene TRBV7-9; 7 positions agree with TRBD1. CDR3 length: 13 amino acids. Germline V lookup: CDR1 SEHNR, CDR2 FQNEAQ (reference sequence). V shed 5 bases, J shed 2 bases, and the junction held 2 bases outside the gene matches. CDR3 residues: CASSHRGNYGYTF. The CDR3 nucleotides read TGTGCCAGCAGCCACAGGGGCAACTATGGCTACACCTTC.

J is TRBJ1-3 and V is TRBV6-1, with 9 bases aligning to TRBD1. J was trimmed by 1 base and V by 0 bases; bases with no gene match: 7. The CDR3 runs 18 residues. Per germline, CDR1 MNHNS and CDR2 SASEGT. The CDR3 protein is CASSEARNRGPSGNTIYF. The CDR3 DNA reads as TGTGCCAGCAGTGAAGCGAGAAACAGGGGGCCGTCTGGAAACACCATATATTTT.

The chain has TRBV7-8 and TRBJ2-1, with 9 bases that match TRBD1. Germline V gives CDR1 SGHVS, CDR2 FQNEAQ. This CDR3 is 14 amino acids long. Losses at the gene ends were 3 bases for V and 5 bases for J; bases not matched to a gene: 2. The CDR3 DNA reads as TGTGCCAGCAGCTTGTGGACAGGGGACAATGAGCAGTTCTTC. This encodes CASSLWTGDNEQFF. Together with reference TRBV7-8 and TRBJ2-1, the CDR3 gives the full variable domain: GAGVSQSPRYKVAKRGQDVALRCDPISGHVSLFWYQQALGQGPEFLTYFQNEAQLDKSGLPSDRFFAERPEGSVSTLKIQRTQQEDSAVYLCASSLWTGDNEQFFGPGTRLTVL.

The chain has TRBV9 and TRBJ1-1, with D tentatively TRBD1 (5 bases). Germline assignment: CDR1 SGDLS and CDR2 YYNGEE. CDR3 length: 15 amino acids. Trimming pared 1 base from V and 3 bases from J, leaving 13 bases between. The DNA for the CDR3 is TGTGCCAGCAGCGTATTTGGCCAAGGGGACACTGAAGCTTTCTTT. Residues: CASSVFGQGDTEAFF.

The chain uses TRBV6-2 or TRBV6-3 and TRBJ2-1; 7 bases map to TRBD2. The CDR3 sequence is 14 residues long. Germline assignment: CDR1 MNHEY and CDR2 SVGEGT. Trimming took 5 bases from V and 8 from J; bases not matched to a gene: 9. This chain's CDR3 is CASSAGLDWDEQFF. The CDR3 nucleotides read TGTGCCAGCAGTGCCGGACTAGATTGGGATGAGCAGTTCTTC.

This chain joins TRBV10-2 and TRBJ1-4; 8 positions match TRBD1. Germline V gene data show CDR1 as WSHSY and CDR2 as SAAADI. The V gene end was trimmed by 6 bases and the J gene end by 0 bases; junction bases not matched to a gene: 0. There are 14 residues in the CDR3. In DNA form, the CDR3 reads TGCGCCAGCAGACAGGGGGCAACTAATGAAAAACTGTTTTTT. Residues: CASRQGATNEKLFF.

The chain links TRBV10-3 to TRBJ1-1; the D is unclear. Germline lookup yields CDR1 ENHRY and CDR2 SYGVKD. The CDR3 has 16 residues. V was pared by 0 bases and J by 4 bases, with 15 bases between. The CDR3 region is CAISESMALWSTEAFF. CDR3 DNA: TGTGCCATCAGTGAGTCGATGGCCCTCTGGAGCACTGAAGCTTTCTTT.

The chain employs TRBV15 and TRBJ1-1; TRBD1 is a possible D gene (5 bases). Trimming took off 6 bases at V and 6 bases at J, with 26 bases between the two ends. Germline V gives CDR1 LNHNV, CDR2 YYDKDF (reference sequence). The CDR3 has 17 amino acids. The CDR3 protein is CATSYRFSAQSTPEAFF. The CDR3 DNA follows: TGTGCCACCAGTTACAGGTTTTCGGCTCAATCGACCCCTGAAGCTTTCTTT.